The 30 T cell receptor beta chains reported below all come from one sample, sequenced in a study of cytomegalovirus exposure and HLA in healthy donors. The PCR made use of 60 Vbeta and 13 Jbeta primers. The method was immunoSEQ multiplex PCR; TCRdb's version includes in-frame clones alone and lacks a portion of them. This table has approximately 82,000 clones, about 9.4% appearing once. The sample taken for sequencing was PBMCs. The receptors come from a man aged 55 to 70 in good health and CMV-seropositive.

The chain uses TRBV7-2 and TRBJ2-2, with D tentatively TRBD2 (6 bases). Germline V gives CDR1 SGHTA, CDR2 FQGNSA. The length of the CDR3 is 16 residues. With 2 bases removed from V and 0 bases from J, the gap between germline ends came to 10 bases. In DNA, the CDR3 is TGTGCCAGCAGCTTAAGGGGCGGGACGAACACCGGGGAGCTGTTTTTT. Residues: CASSLRGGTNTGELFF.

This clone turned up a few times. The chain couples TRBV27 to TRBJ2-7; TRBD1 might be the D (6 bases). V lost 2 bases, J lost 4 bases, and 12 bases lay in between. The CDR3 has 14 residues. Germline V gene data show CDR1 as MNHEY and CDR2 as SMNVEV (reference sequence). This chain's CDR3 is CASSLLQGSYEQYF. CDR3 in DNA: TGTGCCAGCAGTTTACTCCAGGGGTCATACGAGCAGTACTTC.

This clone was picked up a small number of times. The rearrangement uses TRBV5-1 and TRBJ2-1, with a possible D match to TRBD1 (5 bases). Germline loops: CDR1 SGHRS, CDR2 YFSETQ. V lost 4 bases and J lost 6, with 14 bases in between. CDR3 size: 14 residues. CDR3 bases: TGCGCCAGCAGCAATATCCAGGGCGGCAATGAGCAGTTCTTC. Protein: CASSNIQGGNEQFF.

This chain uses TRBV19 with TRBJ2-3; TRBD2 matches 12 bases. The V gene's germline CDR1 is LNHDA and CDR2 SQIVND (reference sequence). The CDR3 consists of 19 residues. V lost 4 bases and J lost 0; bases outside the gene matches: 11. The CDR3 sequence is CASSKTLAGGPSSTDTQYF. The CDR3 coding sequence is TGTGCCAGTAGTAAAACGCTAGCGGGGGGGCCCAGCAGCACAGATACGCAGTATTTT.

The rearrangement joins TRBV2 to TRBJ2-3, with TRBD1 identical over 9 bases. The CDR3 length is 14 residues. Losses at the gene ends were 6 bases for V and 6 bases for J; bases not matched to a gene: 7. Looked up from germline, CDR1 is SNHLY and CDR2 is FYNNEI. For the CDR3, the DNA is TGTGCCAGCAGATCCGGGACAGGGATCGATACGCAGTATTTT. Translated: CASRSGTGIDTQYF.

This clone was observed a few times. The chain uses TRBV30 and TRBJ2-5; 10 bases are a match to TRBD2. V was pared by 3 bases and J by 4 bases, with 8 bases of the junction left unmatched. This CDR3 is built from 15 residues. The germline gives CDR1 GTSNPN, CDR2 SVGIG (reference sequence). The CDR3 here is CAWSGLAVRGETQYF. Here the CDR3 DNA reads TGTGCCTGGAGCGGACTAGCGGTTAGGGGAGAGACCCAGTACTTC.

This clone has just a few counts. The chain joins TRBV4-1 to TRBJ2-7; weak D call: TRBD1 (6 bases). The CDR3 consists of 15 residues. V was trimmed by 5 bases and J by 0 bases, leaving 14 bases between them. In germline, CDR1 is MGHRA, CDR2 YSYEKL. DNA for the CDR3: TGCGCCAGCAGCAGAGAGCCGGACAGCTCCTACGAGCAGTACTTC. It specifies CASSREPDSSYEQYF.

The chain carries TRBV30 and TRBJ1-1, with a tentative D call TRBD1 (6 bases). V was clipped by 2 bases and J by 1 base, with 8 bases between them. The CDR3 has 13 amino acids. CDR1 and CDR2 (germline): GTSNPN, SVGIG (reference sequence). CDR3 nucleotide sequence: TGTGCCTGGAGTTCCAGGGGGAACACTGAAGCTTTCTTT. Translated: CAWSSRGNTEAFF.

The chain carries TRBV7-3 and TRBJ2-1; a weak D match, TRBD2 (6 bases). The CDR3 has 17 amino acids. CDR1 is SGHTA, CDR2 FQGTGA, per germline. Trimming took 1 base from V and 1 from J, leaving 14 bases between them. Written as DNA, the CDR3 is TGTGCCAGCAGCTTAAGGTCGGCTAGCGCATCCTACAATGAGCAGTTCTTC. Its protein is CASSLRSASASYNEQFF.

CDR3 coding DNA: TGTGCCAGCAGTTTATCGTTTGGCAGGGGGAGCGGGGGCTACACCTTC. This gives the protein CASSLSFGRGSGGYTF. This chain joins TRBV28 and TRBJ1-2; TRBD1 agrees at 7 bases. CDR3 length equals 16 residues. V lost 1 base, J lost 8 bases, and 13 bases stayed unmatched. CDR1 and CDR2 (germline): MDHEN, SYDVKM.

The rearrangement joins TRBV20-1 to TRBJ1-4; TRBD1 might be the D (6 bases). Germline V lookup: CDR1 DFQATT, CDR2 SNEGSKA (reference sequence). This CDR3 has 11 residues. The CDR3 loop reads CKGVANEKLFF. CDR3 in DNA: TGCAAGGGGGTAGCTAATGAAAAACTGTTTTTT.

This sequence joins TRBV5-4 and TRBJ2-2; perhaps TRBD1 as D (5 bases). This CDR3 region has 17 residues. V lost 0 bases, J lost 4 bases, and 16 bases lay in between. Germline lookup yields CDR1 SGHNT and CDR2 YYREEE (reference sequence). CDR3 nucleotides: TGTGCCAGCAGCTTGGGGGTCCAGGGTTTGTCCACCGGGGAGCTGTTTTTT. This sequence encodes CASSLGVQGLSTGELFF. Full variable domain (rest looked up from reference TRBV5-4 and TRBJ2-2): ETGVTQSPTHLIKTRGQQVTLRCSSQSGHNTVSWYQQALGQGPQFIFQYYREEENGRGNFPPRFSGLQFPNYSSELNVNALELDDSALYLCASSLGVQGLSTGELFFGEGSRLTVL.

The J gene is TRBJ1-2, the V gene TRBV7-3; no definite D call. Trimming removed 9 bases from V and 0 bases from J, with 17 bases in between. The CDR3 has 15 residues. Germline CDR1 reads SGHTA; CDR2 reads FQGTGA. Here the CDR3 reads CARAPGLRANYGYTF. The CDR3 DNA reads as TGTGCCAGGGCCCCTGGACTCCGAGCTAACTATGGCTACACCTTC.

This clone was seen more than once but under ten times. This chain links TRBV19 with TRBJ1-2; a weak D match, TRBD1 (5 bases). This CDR3 has 13 residues. Germline V gives CDR1 LNHDA, CDR2 SQIVND (reference sequence). Trimming took 5 bases from V and 4 from J, leaving 11 bases between them. CDR3 residues: CASSGQGGYGYTF. The DNA of the CDR3 is TGTGCCAGTAGTGGGCAGGGTGGCTATGGCTACACCTTC.

The sample holds a few counts of this clone. The chain links TRBV28 to TRBJ2-4; tentatively, D is TRBD2 (7 bases). The CDR3 contains 19 residues. Trimming stripped 6 bases from V and 1 base from J, with 25 bases between. Germline V lookup: CDR1 MDHEN, CDR2 SYDVKM. The CDR3 sequence: CASSRQVAGVLSAKNIQYF. The CDR3 nucleotides read TGTGCCAGCAGCCGACAGGTTGCGGGAGTACTTTCGGCCAAAAACATTCAGTACTTC.

The table lists this clone with a few counts. The rearrangement links TRBV19 to TRBJ1-1; TRBD1 matches 8 bases. V lost 7 bases to trimming and J lost 3 bases; unmatched junction nucleotides: 13. The CDR3 loop spans 16 amino acids. Germline V gives CDR1 LNHDA, CDR2 SQIVND (reference sequence). The CDR3 protein is CASKWDRRFSDTEAFF. DNA for the CDR3: TGTGCCAGTAAGTGGGACAGGAGATTTTCGGACACTGAAGCTTTCTTT.

This clone has a handful of counts. The rearrangement uses TRBV11-3 and TRBJ2-1; TRBD2 agrees at 11 bases. This CDR3 spans 18 amino acids. V lost 5 bases, J lost 1 base, and 10 bases stayed unmatched. From germline, CDR1 is SGHNT and CDR2 YENEEA. CDR3 region: CASSPYSSGRQSYNEQFF. Here the CDR3 DNA reads TGTGCCAGCAGCCCGTACTCTAGCGGGAGGCAGTCCTACAATGAGCAGTTCTTC.

The table lists this clone with a few counts. This chain connects TRBV28 to TRBJ2-1; 9 positions match TRBD1. The germline V gene encodes CDR1 MDHEN and CDR2 SYDVKM. The CDR3 is 15 amino acids. V lost 5 bases and J lost 1; bases outside the gene matches: 3. Here the CDR3 reads CASSIGQGSYNEQFF. Written as DNA, the CDR3 is TGTGCCAGCAGTATCGGACAGGGGTCCTACAATGAGCAGTTCTTC.

This chain joins TRBV5-1 and TRBJ2-2; no reliable D call. The CDR3 is 15 amino acids. The V and J ends lost 4 bases and 0 bases respectively, with 10 bases between them. Germline loops: CDR1 SGHRS, CDR2 YFSETQ. The CDR3 loop is CASSPVRANTGELFF. CDR3 bases: TGCGCCAGCAGCCCTGTCCGGGCGAACACCGGGGAGCTGTTTTTT.

J is TRBJ1-1 and V is TRBV30, with 7 bases matching TRBD1. Germline V gene lookup returns CDR1 GTSNPN and CDR2 SVGIG (reference sequence). The CDR3 extends over 14 amino acids. The V and J ends lost 7 bases and 4 bases, in that order; junction bases with no gene match: 12. The CDR3 here is CASGQAFGTTEAFF. The CDR3 region has the DNA TGTGCCTCCGGACAGGCCTTTGGGACCACTGAAGCTTTCTTT.

This clone was detected a few times. The chain links TRBV2 to TRBJ2-1; D gene ambiguous. This CDR3 is 13 amino acids long. Germline V lookup: CDR1 SNHLY, CDR2 FYNNEI. V was clipped by 4 bases and J by 9 bases, with 13 bases between them. The CDR3 reads CASSVIVLAEQFF. Written as DNA, the CDR3 is TGTGCCAGCAGTGTAATAGTCCTCGCTGAGCAGTTCTTC.

Comment on this clone: The same CDR3 is also encoded by other DNA sequences in this sample. This CDR3 is CASSITGRGTEAFF. CDR3 nucleotide sequence: TGTGCCAGTAGTATAACAGGGAGGGGCACTGAAGCTTTCTTT. The chain couples TRBV19 to TRBJ1-1; a weak D match, TRBD1 (6 bases). Germline values: CDR1 LNHDA, CDR2 SQIVND (reference sequence). V was cut by 2 bases and J by 4 bases, with 11 bases left in between. The CDR3 contains 14 residues.

This chain joins TRBV15 and TRBJ1-1, with D hard to call. There are 13 residues in the CDR3. V was trimmed by 3 bases and J by 5 bases, leaving 10 bases between them. CDR1 LNHNV and CDR2 YYDKDF come from the germline V gene (reference sequence). CDR3 loop: CATSSEGWTEAFF. DNA of the CDR3: TGTGCCACCAGCAGCGAGGGTTGGACTGAAGCTTTCTTT.

The chain joins TRBV7-6 to TRBJ2-5; D is possibly TRBD2 (6 bases). This CDR3 has 16 residues. Germline assignment: CDR1 SGHVS and CDR2 FNYEAQ. Trimming took off 7 bases at V and 1 base at J, with 19 bases between the two ends. The CDR3: CASTRFGGVSQETQYF. CDR3 DNA sequence: TGTGCCAGCACCCGTTTTGGAGGGGTGTCCCAAGAGACCCAGTACTTC.

The gene calls are TRBV4-2 and TRBJ2-3, with D perhaps matching TRBD2 (6 bases). V dropped 0 bases and J dropped 4 bases, with 14 bases sitting between them. The germline V gene has CDR1 LGHNA and CDR2 YNFKEQ. This CDR3 comprises 16 residues. The CDR3 here is CASSQERGLPADTQYF. The DNA for the CDR3 is TGTGCCAGCAGCCAAGAGCGGGGCCTCCCCGCAGATACGCAGTATTTT.

This clone was observed at least ten times. This chain connects TRBV10-3 to TRBJ1-3; no reliable D call. This CDR3 region has 14 residues. The V gene lost 3 bases and the J gene lost 0 bases, with 6 bases spanning the gap. Germline CDR1 reads ENHRY; CDR2 reads SYGVKD. The CDR3 loop is CAISDGFSGNTIYF. The DNA of the CDR3 is TGTGCCATCAGTGACGGGTTCTCTGGAAACACCATATATTTT.

The chain has TRBV6-1 and TRBJ2-3; TRBD2 matches at 7 bases. V lost 11 bases to trimming and J lost 5 bases; unmatched junction nucleotides: 16. Germline CDR1 is MNHNS and CDR2 is SASEGT. CDR3 length: 15 amino acids. CDR3 DNA: TGTGCCCTCGGCAGGGTGGGAGGGCCAAAAGATACGCAGTATTTT. Translating it yields CALGRVGGPKDTQYF.

J is TRBJ2-7 and V is TRBV28; TRBD1 matches at 7 bases. Germline V gene data show CDR1 as MDHEN and CDR2 as SYDVKM. V was clipped by 5 bases and J by 3 bases; unmatched bases: 10. This CDR3 is 15 amino acids long. The CDR3 protein is CASSPKTGAFYEQYV. The CDR3 DNA follows: TGTGCCAGCAGTCCGAAAACAGGGGCCTTCTACGAGCAGTACGTC.

This clone came up many times. This CDR3 is also generated by other DNA sequences in the sample. This chain joins TRBV5-1 and TRBJ2-3; possibly TRBD2 for D (6 bases). V dropped 3 bases and J dropped 0 bases, with 8 bases sitting between them. Germline-derived CDR1 and CDR2 are SGHRS and YFSETQ. CDR3 length: 14 residues. As DNA, the CDR3 is TGCGCCAGCAGCTCGGGGGTTAGCACAGATACGCAGTATTTT. Its translation is CASSSGVSTDTQYF.

The chain recombines TRBV2 with TRBJ1-5, with TRBD1 as a possible D gene (5 bases). Trimming took off 8 bases at V and 3 bases at J, with 8 bases between the two ends. Germline V CDR1 and CDR2: SNHLY, FYNNEI. There are 12 residues in the CDR3. CDR3 sequence reads: CASRQFNQPQHF. The DNA of the CDR3 is TGTGCCAGCCGACAGTTCAATCAGCCCCAGCATTTT.